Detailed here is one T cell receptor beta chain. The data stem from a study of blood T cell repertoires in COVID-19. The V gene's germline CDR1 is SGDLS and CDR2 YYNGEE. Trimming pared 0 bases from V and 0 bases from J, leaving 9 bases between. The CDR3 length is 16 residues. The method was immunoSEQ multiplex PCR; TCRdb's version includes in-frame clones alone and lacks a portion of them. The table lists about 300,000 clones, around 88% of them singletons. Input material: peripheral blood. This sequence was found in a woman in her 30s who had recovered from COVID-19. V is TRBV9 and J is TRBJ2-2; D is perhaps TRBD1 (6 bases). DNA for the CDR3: TGTGCCAGCAGCGTAGTCGCAGGGGCGAACACCGGGGAGCTGTTTTTT. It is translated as CASSVVAGANTGELFF.